Included here is one T cell receptor beta chain sequence, with context. The data stem from a study of blood T cell repertoires in COVID-19. About the research overall: Sites across the United States, Italy and Spain contributed samples from acute and convalescent COVID-19. T cells, B-cell-depleted T cells, or PBMCs supplied cDNA or gDNA.

In the original processing: Nucleated cell counts were estimated from reference gene primer amplification. Repertoires were generated with immunoSEQ multiplex PCR, while TCRdb's copy carries only in-frame clones and drops some. The V and J calls and clone size are taken from that table; D and trimming were inferred from the DNA. The data hold 25,000 to 40,000 clones, with approximately 90% observed a single time. This CDR3 spans 17 amino acids. V shed 4 bases and J 4 bases; nucleotides not matched to a gene: 9. Germline V gene data show CDR1 as LNHDA and CDR2 as SQIVND (reference sequence). The J gene is TRBJ1-5, the V gene TRBV19; TRBD1 agrees at 11 bases. Sequencing was carried out using peripheral blood. The receptor's source is a human donor in a cohort sampled during active COVID-19. CDR3 DNA: TGTGCCAGTAGTACGGGACAGGGGGTTTTTCTTAATCAGCCCCAGCATTTT. It encodes CASSTGQGVFLNQPQHF. Full variable domain (remainder filled in from reference TRBV19 and TRBJ1-5): DGGITQSPKYLFRKEGQNVTLSCEQNLNHDAMYWYRQDPGQGLRLIYYSQIVNDFQKGDIAEGYSVSREKKESFPLTVTSAQKNPTAFYLCASSTGQGVFLNQPQHFGDGTRLSIL.